Shown below are 18 T cell receptor beta chains from a single sample sequenced in a study of blood T cell repertoires in COVID-19. The protocol was immunoSEQ multiplex PCR, while the TCRdb copy is restricted to in-frame clones and leaves out a portion. Among about 210,000 clones listed, around 90% were seen once. Material for sequencing was PBMCs or T cells enriched from blood (not recorded which). The receptors were sampled from a man aged 30 to 39 in a cohort exposed to, infected with or recovered from COVID-19 (not recorded which).

The rearrangement links TRBV19 to TRBJ2-7; 8 bases line up with TRBD2. Germline V lookup: CDR1 LNHDA, CDR2 SQIVND (reference sequence). After removal of 6 bases from V and 3 bases from J, the junction contained 13 bases not matched to a gene. The CDR3 consists of 16 residues. The CDR3 is CASSPQGRGVDYEQYF. DNA for the CDR3: TGTGCCAGTAGCCCTCAGGGGCGGGGGGTTGACTACGAGCAGTACTTC.

The chain couples TRBV27 to TRBJ2-4; D might be TRBD2 (7 bases). CDR1 MNHEY and CDR2 SMNVEV come from the germline V gene (reference sequence). V lost 1 base and J lost 1, with 20 bases in between. The CDR3 totals 19 residues. CDR3 loop: CASSLYGLRGRVAKNIQYF. CDR3 nucleotide sequence: TGTGCCAGCAGTTTATATGGTCTTAGGGGGAGGGTGGCCAAAAACATTCAGTACTTC.

The V call is TRBV7-9, the J call TRBJ2-1, with 9 bases fitting TRBD1. The CDR3 contains 18 residues. With 5 bases clipped from V and 4 bases from J, the junction kept 15 bases outside the gene matches. The germline V gene encodes CDR1 SEHNR and CDR2 FQNEAQ (reference sequence). CDR3 coding DNA: TGTGCCAGCAGCCACAGTCCCGGGACAGGGACAGAATACAATGAGCAGTTCTTC. Amino acids: CASSHSPGTGTEYNEQFF.

V usage is TRBV21-1 and J usage is TRBJ1-2; the table's D call of TRBD1 was not tested on the DNA. TRBV21-1 is a documented pseudogene. There are 19 residues in the CDR3. CDR3 sequence reads: CASSKIGVHLDSPGYGYTF. CDR3 DNA: TGTGCCAGCAGCAAAATCGGAGTCCACTTGGACAGTCCGGGCTATGGCTACACCTTC.

CDR3 bases: TGCGCCAGCAGCCACCCCCCAGCGGGAAGCTACGAGCAGTACTTC. It yields the protein CASSHPPAGSYEQYF. This rearrangement joins TRBV4-1 to TRBJ2-7; TRBD2 agrees at 7 bases. The germline V gene encodes CDR1 MGHRA and CDR2 YSYEKL. The V and J ends lost 3 bases and 3 bases, in that order; junction bases with no gene match: 8. This CDR3 is 15 amino acids long.

This clone was seen only once. The chain recombines TRBV5-5 with TRBJ1-6; the D is unclear. Germline CDR1 is SGHKS and CDR2 is YYEKEE (reference sequence). Trimming pared 3 bases from V and 8 bases from J, leaving 15 bases between. CDR3 length: 15 residues. Here the CDR3 DNA reads TGTGCCAGCAGCTCTGACTTGGGTTATGATTCACCCCTCCACTTT. This encodes CASSSDLGYDSPLHF.

CDR3 residues: CASSRPRQVGGYTF. The CDR3 DNA reads TGTGCCAGCAGCCGGCCCCGACAGGTGGGGGGCTACACCTTC. This chain connects TRBV28 to TRBJ1-2; D may be TRBD1 (6 bases). The CDR3 runs to 14 residues. V dropped 6 bases and J dropped 8 bases, with 19 bases sitting between them. Germline V gene lookup returns CDR1 MDHEN and CDR2 SYDVKM.

J is TRBJ2-3 and V is TRBV5-6; 7 bases fit TRBD1. CDR1 and CDR2 from the germline V gene are SGHDT and YYEEEE. V shed 0 bases and J 4 bases; nucleotides not matched to a gene: 8. This CDR3 spans 16 amino acids. CDR3 DNA: TGTGCCAGCAGCTTGGGAAGACAGGGACCGGCAGATACGCAGTATTTT. It yields the protein CASSLGRQGPADTQYF. The variable domain in full, completed from reference TRBV5-6 and TRBJ2-3, reads DAGVTQSPTHLIKTRGQQVTLRCSPKSGHDTVSWYQQALGQGPQFIFQYYEEEERQRGNFPDRFSGHQFPNYSSELNVNALLLGDSALYLCASSLGRQGPADTQYFGPGTRLTVL.

The chain couples TRBV20-1 to TRBJ1-6, with D possibly TRBD1 on 5 matching bases. The CDR3 is made up of 15 amino acids. CDR1 and CDR2 from the germline V gene are DFQATT and SNEGSKA (reference sequence). The ends were cut back, 3 bases at V and 7 bases at J, with 16 bases in the middle. CDR3 sequence: CSASANRLENSPLHF. CDR3 nucleotide sequence: TGCAGTGCTAGTGCGAACAGGCTGGAGAATTCACCCCTCCACTTT.

The chain is built from TRBV6-1 and TRBJ1-5, with 11 nucleotides matching TRBD1. Germline V CDR1 and CDR2: MNHNS, SASEGT. CDR3 length: 19 amino acids. With V trimmed by 0 bases and J by 8 bases, 15 bases remained unmatched. The CDR3 region is CASSEAHQDRGPPVKPQHF. CDR3 DNA: TGTGCCAGCAGTGAAGCGCATCAGGACAGGGGGCCGCCTGTAAAGCCCCAGCATTTT.

J is TRBJ2-3 and V is TRBV7-8, with TRBD2 matching over 7 bases. Germline lookup yields CDR1 SGHVS and CDR2 FQNEAQ. J gave up 2 bases and V 6 bases, and 11 bases lay outside the gene matches. This CDR3 is 16 amino acids long. DNA of the CDR3: TGTGCCAGCAGACGGCCGGCGGGGGAAAACACAGATACGCAGTATTTT. Protein sequence: CASRRPAGENTDTQYF. Full variable domain (rest looked up from reference TRBV7-8 and TRBJ2-3): GAGVSQSPRYKVAKRGQDVALRCDPISGHVSLFWYQQALGQGPEFLTYFQNEAQLDKSGLPSDRFFAERPEGSVSTLKIQRTQQEDSAVYLCASRRPAGENTDTQYFGPGTRLTVL.

This sequence joins TRBV7-8 and TRBJ1-3, with D tentatively TRBD1 (6 bases). The CDR3 is 17 residues long. Germline V gene sequence: CDR1 SGHVS, CDR2 FQNEAQ. Trimming removed 1 base at V and 4 bases at J, with 17 bases between. CDR3 loop: CASSLGLGAGVGNTIYF. The CDR3 DNA reads as TGTGCCAGCAGCTTAGGACTGGGAGCAGGGGTCGGAAACACCATATATTTT. The full variable domain, its missing parts supplied by reference TRBV7-8 and TRBJ1-3, is GAGVSQSPRYKVAKRGQDVALRCDPISGHVSLFWYQQALGQGPEFLTYFQNEAQLDKSGLPSDRFFAERPEGSVSTLKIQRTQQEDSAVYLCASSLGLGAGVGNTIYFGEGSWLTVV.

Here the CDR3 reads CASSEWGEREGRTDTQYF. CDR3 DNA: TGTGCCAGCAGTGAATGGGGTGAGAGGGAGGGCCGCACAGATACGCAGTATTTT. The rearrangement joins TRBV2 to TRBJ2-3; 7 bases agree with TRBD2. The germline gives CDR1 SNHLY, CDR2 FYNNEI. V was clipped by 2 bases and J by 1 base; unmatched bases: 12. The CDR3 extends over 18 amino acids.

J is TRBJ2-3 and V is TRBV10-1; possible D gene TRBD1, 5 bases. The V gene lost 2 bases and the J gene lost 4 bases, with 10 bases spanning the gap. The CDR3 is 14 residues long. Germline CDR1 is WNHNN and CDR2 is SYGVQD (reference sequence). The CDR3, as DNA: TGCGCCAGCAGTGAGGTGGGGCGCGCAGATACGCAGTATTTT. This gives the protein CASSEVGRADTQYF.

The V call is TRBV5-1, the J call TRBJ2-1; 7 nucleotides line up with TRBD2. The V gene end was trimmed by 4 bases and the J gene end by 6 bases; junction bases not matched to a gene: 19. Per the germline V gene, CDR1 is SGHRS and CDR2 is YFSETQ. This CDR3 is 18 amino acids long. The CDR3 nucleotides read TGCGCCAGCAGCCTGGACGTCTTGGGGGGGTACAGGCGCAATGAGCAGTTCTTC. This gives the protein CASSLDVLGGYRRNEQFF.

The chain employs TRBV9 and TRBJ2-7; 7 nucleotides match TRBD2. Trimming at V came to 4 bases and at J to 0 bases, leaving 4 bases not matched to a gene. CDR3 length equals 14 residues. Germline V CDR1 and CDR2: SGDLS, YYNGEE. The CDR3 is CASSPGGVSYEQYF. The CDR3 region has the DNA TGTGCCAGCAGCCCTGGGGGGGTCTCCTACGAGCAGTACTTC.

The rearrangement uses TRBV10-1 and TRBJ2-2, with D unclear. The CDR3 extends over 15 amino acids. CDR1 is WNHNN, CDR2 SYGVQD, per germline (reference sequence). V was cut by 3 bases and J by 2 bases, with 10 bases left in between. In DNA form, the CDR3 reads TGCGCCAGCAGTGATTATCAGGCAAACACCGGGGAGCTGTTTTTT. Its protein is CASSDYQANTGELFF.

The rearrangement links TRBV28 to TRBJ1-3; unclear D gene. V gave up 5 bases and J gave up 4 bases, with 6 bases separating them. Germline CDR1 reads MDHEN; CDR2 reads SYDVKM. This CDR3 is 12 amino acids long. The CDR3 loop reads CASSQVGNTIYF. Written as DNA, the CDR3 is TGTGCCAGCAGTCAGGTCGGAAACACCATATATTTT.